This T cell receptor (beta chain) emerged from a study of cytotoxic CD8 clonotypes in ibrutinib-treated CLL. Libraries were prepared by immunoSEQ multiplex PCR; TCRdb keeps only in-frame clonotypes and omits some of them. The sample contains 100,000 to 150,000 clones, 80% to 90% of which appear only once. In germline, CDR1 is SQVTM, CDR2 ANQGSEA. This CDR3 is built from 13 residues. J was trimmed by 3 bases and V by 3 bases; bases with no gene match: 5. Overall study results and limits: Clonality went up at ibrutinib response and then declined back toward baseline at progression. Sustained-remission and progressing patients had unequal sampling times.

As concerns this clone: Its antigen remains unknown.

This sequence originates from a human donor with chronic lymphocytic leukemia. The chain employs TRBV29-1 and TRBJ2-7; the match to TRBD1 covers 7 bases. This specimen was PBMCs, taken after 24 months of ibrutinib treatment. CDR3 region: CSVDAGGVYEQYF. CDR3 in DNA: TGCAGCGTTGACGCAGGGGGAGTCTACGAGCAGTACTTC.